This T cell receptor (beta chain) was recovered during a study of CD8 T cells in Susac syndrome. Findings and caveats of the study: The number of individuals included in the study's TCR sequencing and HLA analysis was acknowledged as relatively small.

Concerning this clonotype: Antigen: not known.

An input of roughly 0.5 to 1 ug of RNA was subjected to reverse transcription using random hexamers. The authors amplified TCR beta CDR3 across 54 Vbeta and 13 Jbeta using immunoSEQ multiplex PCR. One entry per CDR3 protein results from TCRdb running MiXCR on the immunoSEQ multiplex PCR reads. The sample has roughly 120,000 distinct CDR3 sequences; less than 95% are singletons. The V end was cut by 4 bases, the J end by 10 bases, with 11 bases between. The CDR3 runs to 12 residues. Germline V gives CDR1 SGHTA, CDR2 FQGTGA. In blood CD8+ and CD4+ T cells, TCR beta underwent sequencing. The CD8+ and CD4+ T cells were negatively isolated, with the TEMRA cells enriched by FACS.

V is TRBV7-3 and J is TRBJ2-1; TRBD1 or TRBD2 may be the D gene (5 bases each). Sequencing was carried out using CD4+ T cells from PBMCs. This TCR derives from a human donor with multiple sclerosis. The CDR3 here is CASSSGNREQFF. The CDR3 nucleotides are TGTGCCAGCAGCTCCGGGAACAGGGAGCAGTTCTTC.